Each of the 9 T cell receptor beta chains below was sequenced from the same sample in a study of blood T cell repertoires in COVID-19. Sequencing used immunoSEQ multiplex PCR; TCRdb keeps in-frame clones, though not all of them. The table has roughly 150,000 clones, more than 75% seen once. Material: peripheral blood. The receptors come from a man aged 55 to 70 with acute or convalescent COVID-19.

This clone came up once. This sequence joins TRBV9 and TRBJ1-3; D uncertain. Deletions cut 0 bases from V and 2 bases from J, with 9 bases between. The CDR3 is 15 residues long. CDR1 is SGDLS, CDR2 YYNGEE, per germline. This CDR3 is CASSVDQVAGNTIYF. The DNA for the CDR3 is TGTGCCAGCAGCGTAGATCAGGTAGCTGGAAACACCATATATTTT.

The rearrangement links TRBV30 to TRBJ1-4; D may be TRBD1 (6 bases). The CDR3 covers 11 residues. CDR1 is GTSNPN, CDR2 SVGIG, per germline (reference sequence). The V end lost 8 bases, the J end lost 10 bases, and 14 bases lay between the germline ends. CDR3 residues: CAGGLGGKLFF. CDR3 DNA sequence: TGTGCCGGGGGCCTGGGGGGAAAACTGTTTTTT.

This clone occurred a few times. The J gene is TRBJ2-7, the V gene TRBV7-6, with 11 bases fitting TRBD2. V dropped 5 bases and J dropped 6; count of bases not matched to a gene: 9. There are 15 residues in the CDR3. The germline V gene has CDR1 SGHVS and CDR2 FNYEAQ. The CDR3 sequence is CASSPVAGGPIEQYF. The CDR3 region has the DNA TGTGCCAGCAGCCCAGTAGCGGGAGGGCCCATCGAGCAGTACTTC.

The CDR3 region is CASSQSLDCVDTQYF. CDR3 bases: TGCGCCAGCAGTCAATCCCTCGACTGTGTAGATACGCAGTATTTT. The chain recombines TRBV23-1 with TRBJ2-3; no reliable D call. TRBV23-1 is assigned to the ORF class and has an uncertain function. The CDR3 loop spans 15 amino acids. V dropped 0 bases and J dropped 5 bases, with 12 bases sitting between them.

The chain is built from TRBV6-6 and TRBJ2-1, with 9 positions matching TRBD1. V lost 6 bases and J lost 6; bases outside the gene matches: 9. This CDR3 spans 15 amino acids. Germline CDR1 and CDR2: MNHNY and SVGAGI (reference sequence). The CDR3 nucleotides are TGTGCCAGCAGCCTCGGACAGGGGTATGGCAATGAGCAGTTCTTC. Translation: CASSLGQGYGNEQFF.

A note on this clone: Other DNA sequences in the sample encode the same CDR3. The chain employs TRBV19 and TRBJ2-1; tentatively, D is TRBD1 (8 bases). Between the trimmed V and J ends, which lost 7 bases and 7 bases, there was a span of 14 bases. Germline values: CDR1 LNHDA, CDR2 SQIVND (reference sequence). The CDR3 consists of 13 residues. Here the CDR3 DNA reads TGTGCCAGTAAGGTACAGGGGGGGAATGAGCAGTTCTTC. Amino acid sequence: CASKVQGGNEQFF.

The J gene is TRBJ1-2, the V gene TRBV10-1; D gene ambiguous. V shed 5 bases and J shed 1 base, with 5 bases lying between them. Germline lookup yields CDR1 WNHNN and CDR2 SYGVQD (reference sequence). The CDR3 covers 12 residues. The CDR3: CASSRDNYGYTF. DNA for the CDR3: TGCGCCAGCAGTCGGGATAACTATGGCTACACCTTC.

The chain has TRBV4-2 and TRBJ2-3; 7 bases are a match to TRBD2. The CDR3 length is 17 residues. With V trimmed by 1 base and J by 1 base, 8 bases remained unmatched. Germline V gene lookup returns CDR1 LGHNA and CDR2 YNFKEQ. The CDR3 sequence: CASSQGGLAGRTDTQYF. CDR3 nucleotides: TGTGCCAGCAGCCAAGGCGGATTAGCGGGTCGCACAGATACGCAGTATTTT.

The gene calls are TRBV3-1 (or the pseudogene TRBV3-2) and TRBJ2-7; 7 positions match TRBD1. CDR1 is LGHDT and CDR2 is YNNKEL in the germline V gene (reference sequence). V shed 0 bases and J 6 bases; nucleotides not matched to a gene: 11. This CDR3 has 16 amino acids. CDR3 residues: CASSQDRAVRGSEQYF. CDR3 bases: TGTGCCAGCAGCCAAGATCGGGCCGTCAGGGGGTCCGAGCAGTACTTC.